Listed below are T cell receptor beta chains from one sample, sequenced in a study of CD4 T cells in relation to SARS-CoV-2 and coronaviruses. Sequencing used immunoSEQ multiplex PCR; TCRdb keeps in-frame clones, though not all of them. This sample has under 70,000 clones, with about nine tenths found just once. The sequencing sample was made of memory CD4+ T cells from PBMCs. The receptors derive from a human donor in good health. The CDR3 runs from the conserved cysteine through the conserved F or W. A D gene is named only where the DNA matches it firmly. The size entry is marked missing in some rows and otherwise reads once, few, many or a size class.

V	size	D	J	DNA	CDR3
TRBV1	NA	NA	TRBJ2-7	TGCACCAGCAGCCAGAGTCCGAGACAGTCTTACGAGCAGTACTTC	CTSSQSPRQSYEQYF
TRBV2	NA	NA	TRBJ2-7	TGTGCCAGCAGTGAGAGCGGGTTAAGCTCCTACGAGCAGTACTTC	CASSESGLSSYEQYF
TRBV6-6	NA	TRBD1	TRBJ1-5	TGTGCCAGCAGTAGACAGGGCGGAAGCCCTGATCAGCCCCAGCATTTT	CASSRQGGSPDQPQHF
TRBV6-4	once	TRBD1	TRBJ2-1	TGTGCCAGCAGTGACTTACCGGGACAGGGTGGGAATGAGCAGTTCTTC	CASSDLPGQGGNEQFF
TRBV18	NA	NA	TRBJ2-3	TGTGCCAGCTCACTTCAGGGCCTTACATCTAGCACAGATACGCAGTATTTT	CASSLQGLTSSTDTQYF
TRBV28	once	NA	TRBJ1-5	TGTGCCAGCAGTCCTAGCATCCAGGGCCATCAGCCCCAGCATTTT	CASSPSIQGHQPQHF
TRBV7-3	NA	NA	TRBJ2-7	TGTGCCAGCCGCCGGGAAGCCTACGAGCAGTACTTC	CASRREAYEQYF
TRBV5-4	NA	TRBD2	TRBJ2-3	TGTGCCAGCAGGTTACGCGCGGGAGGTACAGATACGCAGTATTTT	CASRLRAGGTDTQYF
TRBV3-1/TRBV3-2	NA	NA	TRBJ2-5	TGTGCCAGCAGCCAAGATCGTGAGACCCAGTACTTC	CASSQDRETQYF
TRBV5-1	once	TRBD1	TRBJ2-1	TGCGCCAGCAGCTTGGTTGGGACAGTTAACAATGAGCAGTTCTTC	CASSLVGTVNNEQFF
TRBV5-1	NA	TRBD1	TRBJ1-1	TGCGCCAGCAGCCCGGCGGACAGGTTACGGACGAACACTGAAGCTTTCTTT	CASSPADRLRTNTEAFF
TRBV9	NA	NA	TRBJ2-1	TGTGCCAGCAGAGCCTCGGGAGCCACCTACAATGAGCAGTTCTTC	CASRASGATYNEQFF
TRBV6-6	NA	NA	TRBJ1-2	TGTGCCAGCAGACCTGGTACGGGACGGGACTATGGCTACACCTTC	CASRPGTGRDYGYTF
TRBV2	once	NA	TRBJ2-1	TGTGCCAGCAGTGAACAGGGTAGGAATGAGCAGTTCTTC	CASSEQGRNEQFF
TRBV24-1	once	NA	TRBJ1-5	TGTGCCACCAGCGACAGGAATAATCAGCCCCAGCATTTT	CATSDRNNQPQHF
TRBV6-5	NA	NA	TRBJ1-1	TGTGCCAGCCGTACCCCGGCCAGGGGGAACACTGAAGCTTTCTTT	CASRTPARGNTEAFF
TRBV7-8	NA	NA	TRBJ2-1	TGTGCCAGCAGCTCCTACAACAACAGAATCTCCTACAATGAGCAGTTCTTC	CASSSYNNRISYNEQFF
TRBV12-3/TRBV12-4	NA	NA	TRBJ1-2	TGTGCCAGCAGTTTAGGGGCCGGCGGCTACACCTTC	CASSLGAGGYTF
TRBV29-1	NA	TRBD2	TRBJ2-3	TGCAGCGTTGAAGATGGAGGGTCGAGCGGGAGGCCCCCAGATACGCAGTATTTT	CSVEDGGSSGRPPDTQYF
TRBV6-5	NA	TRBD1	TRBJ1-4	TGTGCCAGCAGGGACAGGGCGGGTGGTGAAAAACTGTTTTTT	CASRDRAGGEKLFF
TRBV18	once	NA	TRBJ2-1	TGTGCCAGCTCACAAGCACGGACTGGACTCGGCAATGAGCAGTTCTTC	CASSQARTGLGNEQFF
TRBV5-1	NA	TRBD1	TRBJ2-5	TGCGCCAGCAGCGTATCGGGACAGGGGTTCCAAGAGACCCAGTACTTC	CASSVSGQGFQETQYF
TRBV7-9	once	NA	TRBJ1-1	TGTGCCAGCAGACGAGGGCCCATTGAAGCTTTCTTT	CASRRGPIEAFF
TRBV24-1	NA	NA	TRBJ1-5	TGTGCCACCAGTGACGCCGGGACAAGTAGCAATCAGCCCCAGCATTTT	CATSDAGTSSNQPQHF